These 3 T cell receptor beta chains were sequenced from one sample in a study of regulatory T cells in long-lasting Graves disease. Indicated time point: newly diagnosed GD, antithyroid drugs for less than 3 months. Researchers made the TCR library from RNA that was extracted from PBMCs. Arm-PCR of CDR3 regions with iRepertoire HTBI primers generated TCR beta libraries. TCRdb recomputed calls from the multiplex PCR reads with MiXCR, one row per CDR3 protein. This table holds approximately 300,000 distinct CDR3 sequences, about 20% found once. Sample: peripheral blood mononuclear cells (PBMCs), taken at new diagnosis, from a patient treated with antithyroid drugs. The source of these receptors is a female donor with Graves disease.

The sample holds many counts of this clonotype. The CDR3 nucleotides are TGTGCCAGCAGCTTAGAGGGAGGCAGGGTGGGTTTGCGACCCCAGCATTTT. Its protein product is CASSLEGGRVGLRPQHF. The chain joins TRBV7-8 to TRBJ1-5, with TRBD1 as a possible D gene (5 bases). Germline CDR1 and CDR2: SGHVS and FQNEAQ. Trimming took off 1 base at V and 10 bases at J, with 23 bases between the two ends. There are 17 residues in the CDR3.

There are many counts of this clonotype. The V and J genes are TRBV11-3 and TRBJ2-4; no clear D. This CDR3 contains 14 residues. The V and J ends lost 4 bases and 0 bases respectively, with 7 bases between them. Germline V gene sequence: CDR1 SGHNT, CDR2 YENEEA. In DNA, the CDR3 is TGTGCCAGCAGCTCTACACTAGCCAAAAACATTCAGTACTTC. Its protein product is CASSSTLAKNIQYF.

This clonotype was picked up many times. This rearrangement joins TRBV7-8 to TRBJ2-1, with TRBD1 matching over 8 bases. Germline V gives CDR1 SGHVS, CDR2 FQNEAQ. Losses at the gene ends were 5 bases for V and 6 bases for J; bases not matched to a gene: 12. CDR3 size: 16 residues. The CDR3 DNA reads as TGTGCCAGCAGCCTCCCGGGACAGGTTTTTTTCAATGAGCAGTTCTTC. It is translated as CASSLPGQVFFNEQFF.